These 15 T cell receptor beta chains came from one sample sequenced in a study of T cell repertoires in cytomegalovirus infection. Their recognized antigens are unknown. From the reads, TCRdb called clonotypes with MiXCR, one entry per CDR3 protein. The sample includes 300,000 to 400,000 distinct CDR3 sequences, just under 30% of them seen just once. This material consisted of cultured PBMCs, taken from culture after CMV antigen stimulation. The receptors here all came from a human donor in good health (CMV status not recorded). Some clones in this sample may be carry-over from other donors' samples.

The table lists this clonotype with a few counts. The germline gene is not matched at one end of the junction; a read error may be the cause. The chain carries TRBV6-1 and TRBJ2-2, with 16 bases identical to TRBD2. The length of the CDR3 is 15 residues. Germline values: CDR1 MNHNS, CDR2 SASEGT. CDR3 DNA sequence: TGTGCCAGCAGTTATCCCGGGACTAGCGGGGGGGCGCTGTTTTTT. It is translated as CASSYPGTSGGALFF.

The rearrangement links TRBV7-8 to TRBJ1-5; TRBD1 matches at 12 bases. This CDR3 region has 15 residues. Germline assignment: CDR1 SGHVS and CDR2 FQNEAQ. Trimming took 2 bases from V and 10 from J; bases not matched to a gene: 6. The CDR3 spells CASSLSGQGAGPQHF. CDR3 bases: TGTGCCAGCAGCTTATCGGGACAGGGGGCAGGTCCCCAGCATTTT.

The rearrangement joins TRBV6-1 to TRBJ1-5, with D possibly matching TRBD1 (6 bases). V lost 7 bases and J lost 0, with 25 bases in between. Germline-derived CDR1 and CDR2 are MNHNS and SASEGT. CDR3 size: 19 residues. CDR3 DNA sequence: TGTGCCAGCACCGATACACCGGGACAATCCTTTAATAGCAATCAGCCCCAGCATTTT. It yields the protein CASTDTPGQSFNSNQPQHF.

J is TRBJ1-5 and V is TRBV12-3 or TRBV12-4; no clear D. The ends were cut back, 5 bases at V and 7 bases at J, with 9 bases in the middle. CDR3 length: 12 amino acids. The CDR3 region is CASSLWAQPQHF. For the CDR3, the DNA is TGTGCCAGCAGTCTTTGGGCCCAGCCCCAGCATTTT.

The V and J genes are TRBV24-1 and TRBJ2-1; D is possibly TRBD1 (6 bases). The CDR3 is 16 residues long. Germline V CDR1 and CDR2: KGHDR, SFDVKD. Trimming removed 3 bases from V and 0 bases from J, with 11 bases in between. CDR3 sequence reads: CATSDPGDRSYNEQFF. The CDR3 coding sequence is TGTGCCACCAGTGATCCAGGGGACCGCTCCTACAATGAGCAGTTCTTC.

The chain recombines TRBV4-2 with TRBJ2-5, with D possibly matching TRBD2 (6 bases). CDR1 is LGHNA, CDR2 YNFKEQ, per germline. Trimming left V 3 bases short and J 4 bases short, with 27 bases between. This CDR3 has 19 residues. The CDR3 loop is CASSQVEGREDPTRETQYF. In nucleotides, the CDR3 is TGTGCCAGCAGCCAGGTGGAGGGACGGGAAGACCCCACAAGAGAGACCCAGTACTTC.

In this sample, this clonotype turned up a few times. The V call is TRBV3-1, the J call TRBJ2-5; 14 bases are a match to TRBD2. Germline values: CDR1 LGHDT, CDR2 YNNKEL (reference sequence). CDR3 length: 16 amino acids. Trimming at V came to 2 bases and at J to 5 bases, leaving 4 bases not matched to a gene. The CDR3 DNA is TGTGCCAGCAGCCAAAGGGGACTAGCGGGAGTGGAGACCCAGTACTTC. Its protein product is CASSQRGLAGVETQYF.

The genes are TRBV9 and TRBJ2-3; a possible D gene is TRBD2 (7 bases). Germline V gene sequence: CDR1 SGDLS, CDR2 YYNGEE. This CDR3 has 17 residues. V was clipped by 0 bases and J by 1 base, with 15 bases between them. The CDR3 sequence is CASSVEGGGWGTDTQYF. The CDR3 bases are TGTGCCAGCAGCGTAGAGGGGGGGGGATGGGGCACAGATACGCAGTATTTT. Together with reference TRBV9 and TRBJ2-3, the CDR3 gives the full variable domain: DSGVTQTPKHLITATGQRVTLRCSPRSGDLSVYWYQQSLDQGLQFLIQYYNGEERAKGNILERFSAQQFPDLHSELNLSSLELGDSALYFCASSVEGGGWGTDTQYFGPGTRLTVL.

This clonotype was counted between two and nine times. The chain recombines TRBV2 with TRBJ1-5; D might be TRBD1 (5 bases). Germline CDR1 reads SNHLY; CDR2 reads FYNNEI. The length of the CDR3 is 15 residues. Trimming cost V 6 bases and J 3 bases, with 15 bases left between them. CDR3 region: CASRTGRSNNQPQHF. CDR3 in DNA: TGTGCCAGCAGGACGGGACGTTCTAACAATCAGCCCCAGCATTTT.

This clonotype was seen a few times. The J gene is TRBJ2-3, the V gene TRBV5-8; TRBD1 or TRBD2 may be the D gene (6 bases each). Trimming left V 0 bases short and J 5 bases short, with 13 bases between. From germline, CDR1 is SGHTS and CDR2 YDEGEE. This CDR3 is 15 amino acids long. CDR3 sequence reads: CASSLGTAGGDTQYF. For the CDR3, the DNA is TGTGCCAGCAGCTTGGGGACAGCCGGGGGAGATACGCAGTATTTT.

The chain uses TRBV20-1 and TRBJ2-3, with 12 nucleotides matching TRBD2. There are 15 residues in the CDR3. V was clipped by 0 bases and J by 4 bases; unmatched bases: 2. The germline V gene has CDR1 DFQATT and CDR2 SNEGSKA (reference sequence). The CDR3 DNA sequence: TGCAGTGCTAGAGAGCTAGCGGGAGGGTCAGATACGCAGTATTTT. Its translation: CSARELAGGSDTQYF.

This clonotype turned up a few times. The chain recombines TRBV7-9 with TRBJ1-5, with a tentative D call TRBD1 (5 bases). Germline CDR1 SEHNR, CDR2 FQNEAQ (reference sequence). The CDR3 is 16 amino acids. Trimming pared 7 bases from V and 2 bases from J, leaving 18 bases between. As DNA, the CDR3 is TGTGCCAGCACCAGTTCGGGGGGTACAGGCAATCAGCCCCAGCATTTT. Encoded protein: CASTSSGGTGNQPQHF.

CDR3 nucleotides: TGCGCCAGCAGCGTGGAAGGGGTCGAGGGCAATGAGCAGTTCTTC. Encoded protein: CASSVEGVEGNEQFF. V gene TRBV5-1 combines with J gene TRBJ2-1, with D perhaps given as TRBD1 or TRBD2 (5 bases each). This CDR3 region has 15 residues. Germline V CDR1 and CDR2: SGHRS, YFSETQ. V dropped 4 bases and J dropped 6 bases, with 17 bases sitting between them.

The V call is TRBV6-5, the J call TRBJ1-5; 9 positions match TRBD1. With V trimmed by 6 bases and J by 6 bases, 6 bases remained unmatched. The V gene's germline CDR1 is MNHEY and CDR2 SVGAGI. This CDR3 has 14 residues. The CDR3 sequence is CASRPGTGSQPQHF. The CDR3 nucleotides are TGTGCCAGCAGACCCGGGACAGGGAGTCAGCCCCAGCATTTT.

V is TRBV5-1 and J is TRBJ2-7; TRBD2 is a possible D gene (5 bases). Germline V gene sequence: CDR1 SGHRS, CDR2 YFSETQ. This CDR3 spans 16 amino acids. Between the trimmed V and J ends, which lost 2 bases and 0 bases, there was a span of 15 bases. Written as DNA, the CDR3 is TGCGCCAGCAGCTTCAATCGGCGGGCGGACTCCTACGAGCAGTACTTC. Amino acids: CASSFNRRADSYEQYF.